These 11 T cell receptor beta chains were sequenced from one sample in a study of PD-L1 blockade in urothelial cancer. Sequencing used immunoSEQ multiplex PCR; TCRdb keeps in-frame clones, though not all of them. The sample records 100,000 to 150,000 clones, about 81% being singletons. Noted time point: pretreatment peripheral blood. Sequences were derived from PBMCs, sampled around atezolizumab (anti-PD-L1) treatment. These receptors all stem from a man over 45 with urothelial cancer.

This clone was detected only a few times. V and J are TRBV4-1 and TRBJ2-2; 8 bases line up with TRBD2. This CDR3 is 16 amino acids long. Germline lookup yields CDR1 MGHRA and CDR2 YSYEKL. J was trimmed by 1 base and V by 4 bases; bases with no gene match: 5. In DNA, the CDR3 is TGCGCCAGCAGCCCGAGTAGCGGGATGAACACCGGGGAGCTGTTTTTT. Translation gives CASSPSSGMNTGELFF.

The chain joins TRBV7-9 to TRBJ2-7; D ambiguous. There are 15 residues in the CDR3. V shed 4 bases and J shed 0 bases, with 13 bases lying between them. Germline CDR1 reads SEHNR; CDR2 reads FQNEAQ (reference sequence). The CDR3 region has the DNA TGTGCCAGCAGCTCCGTTTATGATAGCTCCTACGAGCAGTACTTC. Amino acid sequence: CASSSVYDSSYEQYF.

The chain joins TRBV25-1 to TRBJ1-6; perhaps TRBD1 as D (5 bases). The V gene's germline CDR1 is MGHDK and CDR2 SYGVNS. The CDR3 is 13 residues long. Trimming pared 7 bases from V and 13 bases from J, leaving 17 bases between. The CDR3 here is CASTPGQGVPLHF. As DNA, the CDR3 is TGTGCCAGCACCCCTGGACAAGGAGTGCCCCTCCACTTT.

The rearrangement uses TRBV27 and TRBJ2-2, with TRBD1 matching 7 bases. The CDR3 contains 15 residues. Germline assignment: CDR1 MNHEY and CDR2 SMNVEV (reference sequence). With V trimmed by 3 bases and J by 7 bases, 8 bases remained unmatched. Written as DNA, the CDR3 is TGTGCCAGCAGTTTCGCACAAAACAGGGGCGGGGAGCTGTTTTTT. It specifies CASSFAQNRGGELFF.

The genes are TRBV2 and TRBJ1-6; D ambiguous. V was trimmed by 5 bases and J by 0 bases, leaving 8 bases between them. Germline V gives CDR1 SNHLY, CDR2 FYNNEI. This CDR3 is 15 amino acids long. CDR3 nucleotides: TGTGCCAGCAGTTCCTCTAGCTCCTATAATTCACCCCTCCACTTT. Translation: CASSSSSSYNSPLHF.

The V gene is TRBV7-8, the J gene TRBJ1-5; TRBD1 aligns across 11 bases. This CDR3 has 18 residues. V lost 3 bases to trimming and J lost 0 bases; unmatched junction nucleotides: 7. CDR1 and CDR2 (germline): SGHVS, FQNEAQ. The CDR3 sequence: CASSFGQGASYSNQPQHF. The CDR3 DNA follows: TGTGCCAGCAGCTTCGGACAGGGGGCCAGTTATAGCAATCAGCCCCAGCATTTT.

The chain joins TRBV27 to TRBJ2-7; D not certain. CDR3 length: 12 amino acids. From germline, CDR1 is MNHEY and CDR2 SMNVEV (reference sequence). The germline V and J ends were trimmed by 3 bases and 4 bases, with 7 bases remaining between them. The CDR3 reads CASSFTGYEQYF. The CDR3 DNA reads TGTGCCAGCAGTTTTACCGGGTACGAGCAGTACTTC.

The DNA for the CDR3 is TGTGCCAGCAGCTCCGGGACTAGCGGGTACGAGCAGTACTTC. It codes for CASSSGTSGYEQYF. The rearrangement links TRBV5-6 to TRBJ2-7; 12 bases agree with TRBD2. CDR3 length equals 14 residues. Trimming took 3 bases from V and 4 from J; bases not matched to a gene: 2. The germline CDR1 and CDR2 sequences are SGHDT and YYEEEE.

This chain uses TRBV29-1 with TRBJ2-1; D gene uncertain. Germline CDR1 and CDR2: SQVTM and ANQGSEA. V was trimmed by 5 bases and J by 15 bases, leaving 14 bases between them. This CDR3 has 10 amino acids. The CDR3 nucleotides are TGCAGCGTTTTTGGAGCAGCAGCGTTCTTC. It codes for CSVFGAAAFF.

As for this clone: The junction and the germline gene differ at one end; a read error may be behind it. J is TRBJ2-4 and V is TRBV2; 8 bases agree with TRBD1. The length of the CDR3 is 12 residues. Germline loops: CDR1 SNHLY, CDR2 FYNNEI. CDR3 in amino acids: CASSGDTGQANF. The CDR3 DNA follows: TGTGCCAGCAGTGGAGATACGGGACAGGCGAACTTC.

This clone was counted once. The rearrangement joins TRBV2 to TRBJ1-1; D not certain. Germline loops: CDR1 SNHLY, CDR2 FYNNEI. V lost 11 bases and J 1 base, leaving 14 bases between the germline ends. This CDR3 is 13 amino acids long. CDR3 DNA sequence: TGTGCCGCAACGAGGGATTCGAACACTGAAGCTTTCTTT. This gives the protein CAATRDSNTEAFF. Full variable domain (remainder filled in from reference TRBV2 and TRBJ1-1): EPEVTQTPSHQVTQMGQEVILRCVPISNHLYFYWYRQILGQKVEFLVSFYNNEISEKSEIFDDQFSVERPDGSNFTLKIRSTKLEDSAMYFCAATRDSNTEAFFGQGTRLTVV.